A selection of T cell receptor beta chains follows, all from one sample in a study of beta chain features in type 1 diabetes. Profiling relied on immunoSEQ multiplex PCR, and the TCRdb table lists in-frame clones only, not all of them. The data hold 390,000 or so clones, with over 11% observed a single time. The sequenced sample was naive CD4+ T cells from blood. The receptors were gathered from a man between 25 and 39 years old in good health. CDR3s leave out the opening cysteine and the closing phenylalanine or tryptophan. The order of the fields is V gene, CDR3 protein.

V: TRBV28; CDR3: ASSLWNGGDTQY
V: TRBV5-1; CDR3: ASSQTAPSHEQY
V: TRBV7-9; CDR3: ASSYFERPLH
V: TRBV9; CDR3: ASSGERWGQETQY
V: TRBV29-1; CDR3: SFGQSQETQY
V: TRBV30; CDR3: AWKEAYNEQF
V: TRBV12-5; CDR3: ASGTLIPGELF
V: TRBV18; CDR3: ASSPTGSKNIQY
V: TRBV5-4; CDR3: ASSLTGTGNEQF
V: TRBV6-1; CDR3: ASSAQHTSTDTQY
V: TRBV7-9; CDR3: ASSPRTANYGYT
V: TRBV9; CDR3: ASSVDQLGTDTQY
V: TRBV11-3; CDR3: ASRGSGTSNTGELF
V: TRBV11-2; CDR3: ASSNRDTEAYEQY
V: TRBV6-6; CDR3: ASTNEPGNGYT
V: TRBV5-4; CDR3: ASSLPTSGGIEQY
V: TRBV4-1; CDR3: ASSQDITSQETQY
V: TRBV9; CDR3: ASSVAGDAEGYT
V: TRBV9; CDR3: ASSDRGLYNEQF
V: TRBV4-1; CDR3: ASSPIAGVGYEQY
V: TRBV7-2; CDR3: ASSPQRVRGQETQY
V: TRBV23-1; CDR3: ASSQSSQGGTEAF
V: TRBV5-1; CDR3: ASSLDRLYEQY
V: TRBV11-2; CDR3: ASSPRGLVGSSGANVLT
V: TRBV5-1; CDR3: ASSLGAQGALRLF
V: TRBV30; CDR3: AWSVARGSVKFGLAKNIQY
V: TRBV29-1; CDR3: SASPRSSYNEQF
V: TRBV9; CDR3: ASSATGTSANEQF
V: TRBV5-4; CDR3: ASSAPGTGVDTQY